The 22 T cell receptor beta chains listed next were all sequenced from one sample in a study of vaccination and CD4 T cells after COVID-19. The sample's treatment: approximately 11-day PBMC culture with coronavirus spike peptide pools or control peptides (ViraFEST assay). Antigens of these TCRs are unknown. Researchers used the Oncomine TCR Beta short-read assay to sequence DNA from cultured CD4+ T cells. MiXCR, applied by TCRdb to the PCR reads, yields one record per CDR3 protein. The sample has around 5,000 distinct CDR3 sequences, around 40% seen once. Source: CD4+ T cells from blood, cultured in vitro, taken after SARS-CoV-2 vaccination. These receptor sequences come from a human donor who had recovered from COVID-19.

This chain links TRBV7-2 with TRBJ2-7; no clear D. The CDR3 runs 13 residues. The V gene's germline CDR1 is SGHTA and CDR2 FQGNSA. Trimming cost V 5 bases and J 3 bases, with 11 bases left between them. The CDR3 reads CASSQRLSYEQYF. The DNA of the CDR3 is TGTGCCAGCAGCCAACGCCTCAGCTACGAGCAGTACTTC.

The genes are TRBV5-1 and TRBJ1-6; D remains unclear. Trimming took off 0 bases at V and 7 bases at J, with 14 bases between the two ends. The CDR3 length is 16 residues. From germline, CDR1 is SGHRS and CDR2 YFSETQ. CDR3 DNA: TGCGCCAGCAGCTTGGTGTCCGGCGGGCCGAATTCACCCCTCCACTTT. Its protein is CASSLVSGGPNSPLHF. The full variable domain, rest sourced from reference TRBV5-1 and TRBJ1-6, is KAGVTQTPRYLIKTRGQQVTLSCSPISGHRSVSWYQQTPGQGLQFLFEYFSETQRNKGNFPGRFSGRQFSNSRSEMNVSTLELGDSALYLCASSLVSGGPNSPLHFGNGTRLTVT.

The chain uses TRBV2 and TRBJ2-2; 7 bases are a match to TRBD1. The germline CDR1 and CDR2 sequences are SNHLY and FYNNEI. V lost 9 bases to trimming and J lost 0 bases; unmatched junction nucleotides: 16. The CDR3 runs to 18 residues. CDR3 sequence (DNA): TGTGCCAGAGGTGGGGACAGCCTCGGCCTAGCGAACACCGGGGAGCTGTTTTTT. Its protein is CARGGDSLGLANTGELFF.

This clonotype showed up just a few times. The rearrangement joins TRBV27 to TRBJ1-5, with 11 bases fitting TRBD1. CDR1 is MNHEY and CDR2 is SMNVEV in the germline V gene (reference sequence). The CDR3 is 14 amino acids. Losses at the gene ends were 8 bases for V and 3 bases for J; bases not matched to a gene: 3. CDR3 protein: CASWTGGLNQPQHF. The CDR3 DNA reads as TGTGCCAGCTGGACAGGGGGCCTCAATCAGCCCCAGCATTTT.

This clonotype was detected a few times. The chain is built from TRBV20-1 and TRBJ1-1; 7 positions agree with TRBD1. The trim removed 3 bases at V and 0 bases at J, leaving 7 bases unmatched. CDR1 and CDR2 from the germline V gene are DFQATT and SNEGSKA (reference sequence). The CDR3 has 15 amino acids. Here the CDR3 DNA reads TGCAGTGCTAGGGTGGACAGGTTGATGAACACTGAAGCTTTCTTT. Protein sequence: CSARVDRLMNTEAFF.

The genes are TRBV6-1 and TRBJ1-2; a possible D gene is TRBD1 (6 bases). This CDR3 is 13 amino acids long. Trimming pared 5 bases from V and 4 bases from J, leaving 11 bases between. Germline V gene lookup returns CDR1 MNHNS and CDR2 SASEGT. The CDR3 loop reads CASSPGTPYGYTF. The CDR3 coding sequence is TGTGCCAGCAGTCCCGGGACACCCTATGGCTACACCTTC.

This clonotype has just a few counts. The rearrangement joins TRBV6-1 to TRBJ1-3, with TRBD1 as a possible D gene (6 bases). The V end was cut by 6 bases, the J end by 8 bases, with 23 bases between. Looked up from germline, CDR1 is MNHNS and CDR2 is SASEGT. The CDR3 is 16 residues long. CDR3 coding DNA: TGTGCCAGCAGGGCTGCTAGACAGGACTTGGGGGACACCATATATTTT. Translating it yields CASRAARQDLGDTIYF.

This clonotype was counted once. This chain connects TRBV12-3 or TRBV12-4 to TRBJ2-7; maybe TRBD2 (6 bases). V was trimmed by 2 bases and J by 5 bases, leaving 13 bases between them. This CDR3 contains 14 residues. The CDR3 coding sequence is TGTGCCAGCAGTTTATCGCGGAGGGTCGACGAGCAGTACTTC. Its protein product is CASSLSRRVDEQYF.

There are a few counts of this clonotype. This chain connects TRBV6-1 to TRBJ2-5; D unclear. The V gene lost 2 bases and the J gene lost 5 bases, with 6 bases spanning the gap. CDR3 length equals 12 residues. CDR1 is MNHNS and CDR2 is SASEGT in the germline V gene. This CDR3 reads CASSEIGETQYF. Here the CDR3 DNA reads TGTGCCAGCAGTGAAATAGGGGAGACCCAGTACTTC.

The J gene is TRBJ1-6, the V gene TRBV2, with 9 nucleotides matching TRBD1. The CDR3 totals 14 residues. Germline V lookup: CDR1 SNHLY, CDR2 FYNNEI. V shed 7 bases, J shed 7 bases, and the junction held 5 bases outside the gene matches. CDR3 amino acids: CASTIDRGNSPLHF. CDR3 DNA: TGTGCCAGCACTATCGACAGGGGGAATTCACCCCTCCACTTT.

This clonotype was seen more than once but under ten times. This chain links TRBV9 with TRBJ2-5; 7 bases match TRBD1. The trim removed 0 bases at V and 2 bases at J, leaving 4 bases unmatched. The germline CDR1 and CDR2 sequences are SGDLS and YYNGEE. The CDR3 spans 15 residues. CDR3 DNA sequence: TGTGCCAGCAGCGTAGCTGGGACAGCTCAAGAGACCCAGTACTTC. Translating gives CASSVAGTAQETQYF.

This sequence joins TRBV6-5 and TRBJ2-2, with a possible D match to TRBD2 (6 bases). Looked up from germline, CDR1 is MNHEY and CDR2 is SVGAGI. This CDR3 is built from 17 residues. V lost 0 bases and J lost 4, with 15 bases in between. In nucleotides, the CDR3 is TGTGCCAGCAGTTACTCGAACACGGGAGCGAGCACCGGGGAGCTGTTTTTT. Its protein is CASSYSNTGASTGELFF.

This clonotype was counted a few times. CDR3 DNA: TGTGCCAGCACAGAAGGGGCGAACACTGAAGCTTTCTTT. Translation: CASTEGANTEAFF. This chain uses TRBV2 with TRBJ1-1; D possibly corresponds to TRBD1 (5 bases). Trimming cost V 7 bases and J 1 base, with 10 bases left between them. The length of the CDR3 is 13 residues. CDR1 is SNHLY and CDR2 is FYNNEI in the germline V gene. The complete variable domain, with remaining parts taken from reference TRBV2 and TRBJ1-1, reads EPEVTQTPSHQVTQMGQEVILRCVPISNHLYFYWYRQILGQKVEFLVSFYNNEISEKSEIFDDQFSVERPDGSNFTLKIRSTKLEDSAMYFCASTEGANTEAFFGQGTRLTVV.

The chain couples TRBV7-2 to TRBJ1-5; a weak D match, TRBD1 (6 bases). Germline V gene sequence: CDR1 SGHTA, CDR2 FQGNSA. This CDR3 is 15 amino acids long. V lost 1 base and J 3 bases, leaving 10 bases between the germline ends. The CDR3 bases are TGTGCCAGCAGCTTAGGGACAGACCTCAATCAGCCCCAGCATTTT. Translation gives CASSLGTDLNQPQHF.

The V gene is TRBV28, the J gene TRBJ2-5, with 7 bases identical to TRBD2. The ends lost 5 bases at V and 4 bases at J; junction bases unmatched: 13. This CDR3 has 16 amino acids. Germline V lookup: CDR1 MDHEN, CDR2 SYDVKM. The CDR3 sequence is CASSALGLVRVETQYF. The CDR3 coding sequence is TGTGCCAGCAGTGCTCTCGGACTAGTAAGAGTAGAGACCCAGTACTTC.

This clonotype appeared a single time. The chain uses TRBV28 and TRBJ2-7; D possibly uses TRBD1 or TRBD2 (6 bases each). Germline V lookup: CDR1 MDHEN, CDR2 SYDVKM. Trimming shortened V by 2 bases and J by 7 bases, and 12 bases separated the two germline ends. The CDR3 covers 13 residues. In DNA, the CDR3 is TGTGCCAGCAGTTTAGGGGGGCGCGGGGAGCAGTACTTC. Translated: CASSLGGRGEQYF.

This clonotype appeared a few times. The V call is TRBV6-5, the J call TRBJ1-2; no definite D call. This CDR3 has 15 residues. Trimming cost V 4 bases and J 8 bases, with 20 bases left between them. CDR1 is MNHEY, CDR2 SVGAGI, per germline. CDR3 protein: CASSSPRAHREGYTF. CDR3 nucleotide sequence: TGTGCCAGCAGTTCTCCCCGGGCTCACCGTGAGGGCTACACCTTC.

This clonotype was detected a few times. The CDR3 nucleotides are TGTGCCATCAGTGGCAGCTCCTATGGCTACACCTTC. It encodes CAISGSSYGYTF. The chain is built from TRBV10-3 and TRBJ1-2, with D unclear. CDR1 and CDR2 (germline): ENHRY, SYGVKD. Trimming stripped 4 bases from V and 4 bases from J, with 7 bases between. This CDR3 region has 12 residues.

The gene calls are TRBV11-2 and TRBJ1-2; 7 positions match TRBD1. The V and J ends lost 3 bases and 11 bases, in that order; junction bases with no gene match: 6. CDR3 length: 12 amino acids. Germline CDR1 and CDR2: SGHAT and FQNNGV. In nucleotides, the CDR3 is TGTGCCAGCAGCTTGGGACAGTCGATGTACACCTTC. It specifies CASSLGQSMYTF.

The rearrangement links TRBV20-1 to TRBJ1-1, with 7 bases aligning to TRBD1. Trimming cost V 2 bases and J 1 base; bases outside gene matches: 4. CDR1 is DFQATT and CDR2 is SNEGSKA in the germline V gene (reference sequence). The CDR3 extends over 14 amino acids. CDR3 nucleotides: TGCAGTGCTAGACCGGGACAGCAGAACACTGAAGCTTTCTTT. It specifies CSARPGQQNTEAFF.

The rearrangement uses TRBV7-2 and TRBJ1-1; 7 nucleotides line up with TRBD1. Trimming cost V 5 bases and J 7 bases; bases outside gene matches: 7. The CDR3 runs to 13 residues. The germline V gene encodes CDR1 SGHTA and CDR2 FQGNSA. CDR3 region: CASSIDRASEAFF. In DNA form, the CDR3 reads TGTGCCAGCAGCATCGACAGGGCGAGTGAAGCTTTCTTT.

The CDR3 sequence is CASSYSNEQFF. DNA for the CDR3: TGTGCCAGCAGTTACTCCAATGAGCAGTTCTTC. V gene TRBV6-5 combines with J gene TRBJ2-1; D is undetermined. Germline CDR1 MNHEY, CDR2 SVGAGI. Trimming removed 0 bases at V and 6 bases at J, with 0 bases between. The CDR3 is made up of 11 amino acids.